This T cell receptor (beta chain) was sequenced for a study of control samples from healthy donors and cancer patients. Germline V lookup: CDR1 LNHDA, CDR2 SQIVND (reference sequence). The V end lost 4 bases, the J end lost 7 bases, and 13 bases lay between the germline ends. CDR3 size: 14 residues. The protocol was immunoSEQ multiplex PCR, while the TCRdb copy is restricted to in-frame clones and leaves out a portion. Of roughly 100,000 clones in the sample, around 90% were seen once. The chain is built from TRBV19 and TRBJ1-4, with a weak D call TRBD1 (5 bases). What was sequenced was blood. The sequence derives from a woman under 30 in good health. The CDR3 spells CASSKGRVGEKLFF. The CDR3 DNA is TGTGCCAGTAGTAAGGGGCGAGTAGGTGAAAAACTGTTTTTT.